This TCR beta chain appears in the sequencing data of a study of blood T cell repertoires in COVID-19. In the study overall: Whether acute or convalescent, the COVID-19 samples came from the United States, Italy and Spain. The analysed material was cDNA or gDNA that came from T cells, B-cell-depleted T cells, or PBMCs.

This clone has only a few counts. The germline V gene encodes CDR1 MNHEY and CDR2 SVGAGI. With 6 bases removed from V and 2 bases from J, the gap between germline ends came to 13 bases. The CDR3 runs to 14 residues. In the authors' workflow: It was from reference gene primer amplification that nucleated cell counts were estimated. Method: immunoSEQ multiplex PCR; TCRdb's copy keeps in-frame clones and lacks some. The DNA was the basis for D and trimming; V, J and clone size are from that table. Here the sample spans about 480,000 clones, over 75% being singletons. The receptor comes from a woman aged 40-49 years who had recovered from COVID-19. Material for sequencing was PBMCs or T cells enriched from blood (not recorded which). The genes are TRBV6-5 and TRBJ1-2; D may be TRBD1 (6 bases). The CDR3 DNA sequence: TGTGCCAGCAGAAGACAGGACCTAAACTATGGCTACACCTTC. Protein: CASRRQDLNYGYTF.